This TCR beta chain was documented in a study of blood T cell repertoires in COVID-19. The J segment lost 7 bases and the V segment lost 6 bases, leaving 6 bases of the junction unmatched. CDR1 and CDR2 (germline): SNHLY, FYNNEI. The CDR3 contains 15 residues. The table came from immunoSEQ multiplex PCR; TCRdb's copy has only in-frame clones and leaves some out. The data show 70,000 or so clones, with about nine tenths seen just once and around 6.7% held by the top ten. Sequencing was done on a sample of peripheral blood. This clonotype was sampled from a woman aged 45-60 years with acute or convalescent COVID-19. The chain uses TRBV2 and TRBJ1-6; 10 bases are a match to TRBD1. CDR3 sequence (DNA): TGTGCCAGCAGAGCTAGGACAGGGGGAAATTCACCCCTCCACTTT. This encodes CASRARTGGNSPLHF.